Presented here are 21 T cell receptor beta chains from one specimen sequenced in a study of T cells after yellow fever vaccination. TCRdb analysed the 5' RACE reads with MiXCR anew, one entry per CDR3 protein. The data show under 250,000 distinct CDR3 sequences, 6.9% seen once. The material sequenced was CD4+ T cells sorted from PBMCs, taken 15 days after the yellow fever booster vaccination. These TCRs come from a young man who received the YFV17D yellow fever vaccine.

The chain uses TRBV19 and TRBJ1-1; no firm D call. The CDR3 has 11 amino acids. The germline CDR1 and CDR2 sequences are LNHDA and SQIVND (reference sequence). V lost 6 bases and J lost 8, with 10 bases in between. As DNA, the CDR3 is TGTGCCAGTAGGGGGATCACGGAAGCTTTCTTT. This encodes CASRGITEAFF.

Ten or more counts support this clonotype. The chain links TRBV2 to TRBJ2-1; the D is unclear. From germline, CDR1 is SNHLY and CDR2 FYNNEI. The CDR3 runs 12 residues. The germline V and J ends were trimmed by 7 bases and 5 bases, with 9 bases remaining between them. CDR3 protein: CASNRHHNEQFF. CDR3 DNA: TGTGCCAGCAACCGTCATCACAATGAGCAGTTCTTC. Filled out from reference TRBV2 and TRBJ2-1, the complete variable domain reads EPEVTQTPSHQVTQMGQEVILRCVPISNHLYFYWYRQILGQKVEFLVSFYNNEISEKSEIFDDQFSVERPDGSNFTLKIRSTKLEDSAMYFCASNRHHNEQFFGPGTRLTVL.

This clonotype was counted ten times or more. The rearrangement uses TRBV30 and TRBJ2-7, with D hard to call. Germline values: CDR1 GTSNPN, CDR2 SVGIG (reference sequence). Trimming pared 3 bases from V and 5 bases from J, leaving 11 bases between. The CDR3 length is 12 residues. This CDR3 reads CAWRGWYDEQYF. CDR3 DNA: TGTGCCTGGAGGGGGTGGTACGACGAGCAGTACTTC. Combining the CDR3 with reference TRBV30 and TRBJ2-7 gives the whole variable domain SQTIHQWPATLVQPVGSPLSLECTVEGTSNPNLYWYRQAAGRGLQLLFYSVGIGQISSEVPQNLSASRPQDRQFILSSKKLLLSDSGFYLCAWRGWYDEQYFGPGTRLTVT.

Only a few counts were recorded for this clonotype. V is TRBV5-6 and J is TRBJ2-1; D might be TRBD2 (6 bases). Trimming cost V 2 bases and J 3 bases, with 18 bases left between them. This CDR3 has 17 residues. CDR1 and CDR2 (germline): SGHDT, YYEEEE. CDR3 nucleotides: TGTGCCAGCAGCTTCCCCACCTTAGCGGATTTCTACAATGAGCAGTTCTTC. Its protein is CASSFPTLADFYNEQFF. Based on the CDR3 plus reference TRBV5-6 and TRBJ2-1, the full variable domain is DAGVTQSPTHLIKTRGQQVTLRCSPKSGHDTVSWYQQALGQGPQFIFQYYEEEERQRGNFPDRFSGHQFPNYSSELNVNALLLGDSALYLCASSFPTLADFYNEQFFGPGTRLTVL.

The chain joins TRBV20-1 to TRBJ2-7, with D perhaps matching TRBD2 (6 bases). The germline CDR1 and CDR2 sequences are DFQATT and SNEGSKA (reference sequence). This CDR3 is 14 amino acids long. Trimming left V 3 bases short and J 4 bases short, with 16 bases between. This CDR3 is CSARLAQSGYEQYF. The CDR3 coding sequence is TGCAGTGCTAGGCTAGCGCAGTCGGGATACGAGCAGTACTTC.

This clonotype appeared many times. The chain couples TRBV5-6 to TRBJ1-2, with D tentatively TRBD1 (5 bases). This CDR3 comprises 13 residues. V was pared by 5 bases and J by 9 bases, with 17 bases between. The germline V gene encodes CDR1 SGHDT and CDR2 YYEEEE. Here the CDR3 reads CASSSGDQRSYTF. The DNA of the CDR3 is TGTGCCAGCAGTTCCGGGGACCAGAGGAGCTACACCTTC.

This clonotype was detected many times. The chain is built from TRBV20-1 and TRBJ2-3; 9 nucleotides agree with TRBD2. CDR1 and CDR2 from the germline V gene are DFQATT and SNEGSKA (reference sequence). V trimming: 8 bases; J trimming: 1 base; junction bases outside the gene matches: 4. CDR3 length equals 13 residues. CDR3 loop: CSSWTSGTDTQYF. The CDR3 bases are TGCAGTTCTTGGACTAGCGGCACAGATACGCAGTATTTT.

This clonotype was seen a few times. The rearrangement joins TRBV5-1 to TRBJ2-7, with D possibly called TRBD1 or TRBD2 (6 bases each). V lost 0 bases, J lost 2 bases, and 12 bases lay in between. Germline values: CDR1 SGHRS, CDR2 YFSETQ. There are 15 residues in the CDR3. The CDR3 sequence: CASSLAGGRAYEQYF. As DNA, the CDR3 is TGCGCCAGCAGCTTGGCCGGGGGCAGGGCCTACGAGCAGTACTTC.

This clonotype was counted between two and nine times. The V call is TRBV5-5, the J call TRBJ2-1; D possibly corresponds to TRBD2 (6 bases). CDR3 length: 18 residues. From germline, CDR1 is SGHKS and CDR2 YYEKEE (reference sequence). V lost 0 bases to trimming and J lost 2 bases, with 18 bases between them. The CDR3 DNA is TGTGCCAGCAGCTTGGGGGAGGCCCACAAGGAGACCTACAATGAGCAGTTCTTC. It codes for CASSLGEAHKETYNEQFF.

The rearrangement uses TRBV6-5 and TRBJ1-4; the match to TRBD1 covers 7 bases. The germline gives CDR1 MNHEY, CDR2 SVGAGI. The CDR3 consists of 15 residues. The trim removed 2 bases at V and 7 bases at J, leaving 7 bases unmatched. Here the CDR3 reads CASSYRQGRGEKLFF. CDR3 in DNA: TGTGCCAGCAGTTACAGACAGGGTCGAGGTGAAAAACTGTTTTTT.

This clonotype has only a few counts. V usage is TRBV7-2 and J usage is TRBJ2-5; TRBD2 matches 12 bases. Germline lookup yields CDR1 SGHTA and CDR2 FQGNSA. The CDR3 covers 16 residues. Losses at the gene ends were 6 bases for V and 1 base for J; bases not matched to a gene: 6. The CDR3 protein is CASSIGLAGFQETQYF. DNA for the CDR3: TGTGCCAGCAGTATAGGACTAGCGGGGTTCCAAGAGACCCAGTACTTC.

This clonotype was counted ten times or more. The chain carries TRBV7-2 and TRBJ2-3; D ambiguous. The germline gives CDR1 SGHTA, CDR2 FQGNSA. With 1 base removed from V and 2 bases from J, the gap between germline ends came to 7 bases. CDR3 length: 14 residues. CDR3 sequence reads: CASSLEGFTDTQYF. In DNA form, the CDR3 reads TGTGCCAGCAGCTTAGAGGGATTCACAGATACGCAGTATTTT.

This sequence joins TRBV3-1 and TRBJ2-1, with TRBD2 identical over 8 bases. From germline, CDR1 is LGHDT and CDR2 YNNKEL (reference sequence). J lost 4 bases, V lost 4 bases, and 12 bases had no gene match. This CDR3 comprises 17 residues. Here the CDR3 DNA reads TGTGCCAGCAGCCCGGGGACTAGTTCCTTAATTTACAATGAGCAGTTCTTC. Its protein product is CASSPGTSSLIYNEQFF.

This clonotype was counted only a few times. CDR3 sequence (DNA): TGTGCCATCAGTGAGTGGACAGGGGGTTTGAATTCACCCCTCCACTTT. This translates into CAISEWTGGLNSPLHF. This chain connects TRBV10-3 to TRBJ1-6, with 10 bases aligning to TRBD1. V lost 1 base, J lost 7 bases, and 4 bases stayed unmatched. Germline V gives CDR1 ENHRY, CDR2 SYGVKD. This CDR3 spans 16 amino acids.

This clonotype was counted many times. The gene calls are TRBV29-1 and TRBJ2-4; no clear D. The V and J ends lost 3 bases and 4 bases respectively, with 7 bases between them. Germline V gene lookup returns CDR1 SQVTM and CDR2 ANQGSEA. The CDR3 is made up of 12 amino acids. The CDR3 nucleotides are TGCAGCGTTGAGGGCAGAAAAAACATTCAGTACTTC. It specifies CSVEGRKNIQYF.

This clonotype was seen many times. The CDR3 nucleotides are TGTGCCAGCGGGAGCGGAAGGGTATGGTTCTTC. Translation: CASGSGRVWFF. The chain combines TRBV2 with TRBJ2-1; D may be TRBD2 (5 bases). V lost 8 bases to trimming and J lost 15 bases, with 17 bases between them. Germline loops: CDR1 SNHLY, CDR2 FYNNEI. The CDR3 is 11 residues long. Filled out from reference TRBV2 and TRBJ2-1, the complete variable domain reads EPEVTQTPSHQVTQMGQEVILRCVPISNHLYFYWYRQILGQKVEFLVSFYNNEISEKSEIFDDQFSVERPDGSNFTLKIRSTKLEDSAMYFCASGSGRVWFFGPGTRLTVL.

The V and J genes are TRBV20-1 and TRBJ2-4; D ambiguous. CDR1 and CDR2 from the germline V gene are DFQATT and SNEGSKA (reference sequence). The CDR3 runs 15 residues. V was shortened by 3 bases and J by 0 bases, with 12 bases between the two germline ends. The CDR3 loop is CSASWRTLAKNIQYF. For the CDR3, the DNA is TGCAGTGCTAGTTGGAGAACTTTAGCCAAAAACATTCAGTACTTC.

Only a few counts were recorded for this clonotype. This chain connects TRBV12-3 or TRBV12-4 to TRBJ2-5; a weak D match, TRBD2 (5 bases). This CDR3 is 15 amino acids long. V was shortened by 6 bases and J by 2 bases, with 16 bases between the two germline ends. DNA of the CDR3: TGTGCCAGCAGCCACGTCGGAGGTAATCAAGAGACCCAGTACTTC. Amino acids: CASSHVGGNQETQYF.

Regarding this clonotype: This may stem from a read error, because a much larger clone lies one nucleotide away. CDR3 nucleotides: TGCAGTCCTACCAGGGGTCACGAGCAGTACTTC. Translated: CSPTRGHEQYF. This chain links TRBV20-1 with TRBJ2-7, with D possibly TRBD1 on 6 matching bases. The CDR3 has 11 residues. V dropped 8 bases and J dropped 5 bases, with 13 bases sitting between them. Germline CDR1 is DFQATT and CDR2 is SNEGSKA (reference sequence).

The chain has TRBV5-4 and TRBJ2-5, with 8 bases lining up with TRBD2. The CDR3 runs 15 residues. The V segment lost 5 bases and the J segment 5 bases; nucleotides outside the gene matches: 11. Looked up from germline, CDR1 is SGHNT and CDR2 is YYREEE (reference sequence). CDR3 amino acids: CASSPAGTSLETQYF. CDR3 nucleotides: TGTGCCAGCAGTCCTGCCGGGACTAGTCTGGAGACCCAGTACTTC.

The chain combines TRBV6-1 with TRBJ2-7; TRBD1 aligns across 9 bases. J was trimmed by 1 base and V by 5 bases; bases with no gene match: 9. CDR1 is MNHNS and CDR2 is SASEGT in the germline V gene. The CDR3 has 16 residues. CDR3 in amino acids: CASSPRTGVYSYEQYF. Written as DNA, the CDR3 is TGTGCCAGCAGTCCACGGACAGGGGTCTATTCCTACGAGCAGTACTTC.